Shown below are 22 T cell receptor beta chains from a single sample sequenced in a study of blood T cell repertoires in COVID-19. Profiling relied on immunoSEQ multiplex PCR, and the TCRdb table lists in-frame clones only, not all of them. The repertoire holds around 80,000 clones, with 82% as singletons. Sequenced input: peripheral blood. The receptors were sampled from a man aged 60 to 69 with acute or convalescent COVID-19.

The chain employs TRBV7-9 and TRBJ1-3, with D perhaps matching TRBD1 (5 bases). CDR1 SEHNR and CDR2 FQNEAQ come from the germline V gene (reference sequence). V was clipped by 5 bases and J by 8 bases, with 19 bases between them. The CDR3 has 15 residues. CDR3 region: CASSAGTIRQDTIYF. In DNA form, the CDR3 reads TGTGCCAGCAGCGCGGGGACGATCCGTCAAGACACCATATATTTT. The variable domain in full, completed from reference TRBV7-9 and TRBJ1-3, reads DTGVSQNPRHKITKRGQNVTFRCDPISEHNRLYWYRQTLGQGPEFLTYFQNEAQLEKSRLLSDRFSAERPKGSFSTLEIQRTEQGDSAMYLCASSAGTIRQDTIYFGEGSWLTVV.

This chain joins TRBV11-2 and TRBJ2-7; D gene unclear. Deletions cut 1 base from V and 6 bases from J, with 16 bases between. Germline values: CDR1 SGHAT, CDR2 FQNNGV. The CDR3 runs to 15 residues. CDR3 nucleotides: TGTGCCAGCAGCTTAGGTTCACTCTTCCTAATCGAGCAGTACTTC. Translation gives CASSLGSLFLIEQYF.

The rearrangement links TRBV5-1 to TRBJ1-2, with TRBD1 as a possible D gene (6 bases). CDR1 is SGHRS and CDR2 is YFSETQ in the germline V gene. Trimming pared 4 bases from V and 0 bases from J, leaving 7 bases between. This CDR3 region has 13 residues. The CDR3 coding sequence is TGCGCCAGCAGCCGGGACACTAACTATGGCTACACCTTC. This gives the protein CASSRDTNYGYTF. Looking up the rest from reference TRBV5-1 and TRBJ1-2 gives the full variable domain: KAGVTQTPRYLIKTRGQQVTLSCSPISGHRSVSWYQQTPGQGLQFLFEYFSETQRNKGNFPGRFSGRQFSNSRSEMNVSTLELGDSALYLCASSRDTNYGYTFGSGTRLTVV.

The rearrangement joins TRBV28 to TRBJ1-1; D is unresolved. The germline V gene encodes CDR1 MDHEN and CDR2 SYDVKM. The V gene lost 7 bases and the J gene lost 0 bases, with 12 bases spanning the gap. This CDR3 is built from 14 residues. For the CDR3, the DNA is TGTGCCAGCACCTTGAGTCATTTGAACACTGAAGCTTTCTTT. Protein product: CASTLSHLNTEAFF.

The CDR3 sequence: CASSRLQGEAYNEQFF. As DNA, the CDR3 is TGTGCCAGCTCGCGGCTCCAGGGGGAGGCCTACAATGAGCAGTTCTTC. J is TRBJ2-1 and V is TRBV18; possibly TRBD1 for D (7 bases). The CDR3 has 16 amino acids. From germline, CDR1 is KGHSH and CDR2 LQKENI. V lost 6 bases to trimming and J lost 2 bases, with 17 bases between them. Based on the CDR3 plus reference TRBV18 and TRBJ2-1, the full variable domain is NAGVMQNPRHLVRRRGQEARLRCSPMKGHSHVYWYRQLPEEGLKFMVYLQKENIIDESGMPKERFSAEFPKEGPSILRIQQVVRGDSAAYFCASSRLQGEAYNEQFFGPGTRLTVL.

This clone was recorded a few times. The chain has TRBV6-6 and TRBJ1-1, with a weak D call TRBD1 (6 bases). Looked up from germline, CDR1 is MNHNY and CDR2 is SVGAGI (reference sequence). This CDR3 region has 15 residues. Trimming removed 6 bases from V and 3 bases from J, with 17 bases in between. The DNA for the CDR3 is TGTGCCAGCAGGACCACAGGGCGCTCTGACACTGAAGCTTTCTTT. Its translation: CASRTTGRSDTEAFF.

The chain carries TRBV7-2 and TRBJ2-7, with 8 bases fitting TRBD2. This CDR3 is built from 14 residues. The J segment lost 5 bases and the V segment lost 4 bases, leaving 7 bases of the junction unmatched. Germline CDR1 SGHTA, CDR2 FQGNSA. CDR3 in DNA: TGTGCCAGCAGCTCCGCCGGGACTAGGAACGAGCAGTACTTC. Translation: CASSSAGTRNEQYF.

The V gene is TRBV19, the J gene TRBJ2-7, with D perhaps TRBD2 (5 bases). Per the germline V gene, CDR1 is LNHDA and CDR2 is SQIVND (reference sequence). V lost 5 bases, J lost 0 bases, and 20 bases lay in between. The CDR3 spans 17 residues. CDR3 protein: CASSPQRSRLSSYEQYF. The CDR3 DNA reads TGTGCCAGTAGTCCCCAGAGGTCAAGACTAAGCTCCTACGAGCAGTACTTC.

This chain uses TRBV7-2 with TRBJ1-1, with 7 bases matching TRBD1. The CDR3 is 12 residues long. V was clipped by 5 bases and J by 8 bases; unmatched bases: 5. CDR1 and CDR2 from the germline V gene are SGHTA and FQGNSA. The CDR3: CASSPRDREAFF. CDR3 DNA: TGTGCCAGCAGCCCCCGGGACAGAGAAGCTTTCTTT.

In this sample, this clone turned up a few times. V is TRBV2 and J is TRBJ1-5; TRBD1 matches at 7 bases. Germline V CDR1 and CDR2: SNHLY, FYNNEI. The V and J ends lost 6 bases and 8 bases, in that order; junction bases with no gene match: 4. This CDR3 has 12 amino acids. The CDR3 protein is CASSQGGEPQHF. In DNA, the CDR3 is TGTGCCAGCAGCCAGGGGGGCGAGCCCCAGCATTTT.

Within the sample, this clone is medium-sized. This chain joins TRBV28 and TRBJ1-1; D gene unclear. Germline V gene lookup returns CDR1 MDHEN and CDR2 SYDVKM. The V end was cut by 6 bases, the J end by 0 bases, with 14 bases between. The CDR3 extends over 15 amino acids. This CDR3 is CASSVPREMNTEAFF. In nucleotides, the CDR3 is TGTGCCAGCAGCGTCCCTCGGGAGATGAACACTGAAGCTTTCTTT.

The chain uses TRBV7-9 and TRBJ1-4; D possibly corresponds to TRBD1 (5 bases). CDR1 and CDR2 (germline): SEHNR, FQNEAQ (reference sequence). Trimming pared 5 bases from V and 0 bases from J, leaving 10 bases between. This CDR3 region has 15 residues. The CDR3 DNA reads TGTGCCAGCAGCGTATCGACAGCAACTAATGAAAAACTGTTTTTT. It translates to CASSVSTATNEKLFF.

This chain uses TRBV19 with TRBJ2-7; D gene unclear. The V gene lost 5 bases and the J gene lost 3 bases, with 20 bases spanning the gap. The CDR3 runs to 16 residues. From germline, CDR1 is LNHDA and CDR2 SQIVND (reference sequence). The CDR3 region has the DNA TGTGCCAGTAGTGGCCCCGGGTGGCCCTACCTCTACGAGCAGTACTTC. Translating it yields CASSGPGWPYLYEQYF.

This chain connects TRBV19 to TRBJ2-5, with D uncertain. V was trimmed by 4 bases and J by 0 bases, leaving 6 bases between them. The CDR3 sequence is 13 residues long. The V gene's germline CDR1 is LNHDA and CDR2 SQIVND (reference sequence). DNA of the CDR3: TGTGCCAGTAGTAGAACGGACCAAGAGACCCAGTACTTC. As protein: CASSRTDQETQYF.

Only a few counts were recorded for this clone. The chain recombines TRBV4-1 with TRBJ2-3; 7 bases are a match to TRBD1. CDR3 length: 15 residues. Germline CDR1 is MGHRA and CDR2 is YSYEKL. V shed 4 bases and J 6 bases; nucleotides not matched to a gene: 10. This CDR3 is CASSRYRGAVDTQYF. The CDR3 DNA follows: TGCGCCAGCAGCCGGTACAGGGGCGCAGTGGATACGCAGTATTTT.

This chain links TRBV5-1 with TRBJ2-1, with TRBD2 matching 7 bases. The J segment lost 10 bases and the V segment lost 4 bases, leaving 14 bases of the junction unmatched. The CDR3 is 15 residues long. The germline gives CDR1 SGHRS, CDR2 YFSETQ. The CDR3 DNA sequence: TGCGCCAGCAGCGAATCTGGACTAGAGGGCGGCGAGCAGTTCTTC. Encoded protein: CASSESGLEGGEQFF. The whole variable domain, remainder taken from reference TRBV5-1 and TRBJ2-1, is KAGVTQTPRYLIKTRGQQVTLSCSPISGHRSVSWYQQTPGQGLQFLFEYFSETQRNKGNFPGRFSGRQFSNSRSEMNVSTLELGDSALYLCASSESGLEGGEQFFGPGTRLTVL.

The chain is built from TRBV12-3 or TRBV12-4 and TRBJ2-1; D ambiguous. Trimming took off 7 bases at V and 3 bases at J, with 4 bases between the two ends. The CDR3 covers 11 residues. CDR3 in DNA: TGTGCCAGCACCCTCTACAATGAGCAGTTCTTC. It specifies CASTLYNEQFF.

In regard to this clone: One end of the junction fails to match germline, which may point to a read error. This rearrangement joins TRBV7-7 to TRBJ2-1; a possible D gene is TRBD2 (6 bases). The CDR3 has 13 amino acids. Germline lookup yields CDR1 SSHAT and CDR2 FNYEAQ (reference sequence). The CDR3 coding sequence is TGTGCTAGCAGCTTAGCGGTAGCCGGGGAGCAGTTCTTC. Protein product: CASSLAVAGEQFF.

As DNA, the CDR3 is TGTGCCAGCAGCTTTTCGGCGGAGGCGGGCAATGAGCAGTTCTTC. Residues: CASSFSAEAGNEQFF. The V call is TRBV7-9, the J call TRBJ2-1, with TRBD2 as a possible D gene (5 bases). The CDR3 is made up of 15 amino acids. Trimming removed 3 bases from V and 6 bases from J, with 15 bases in between. Germline loops: CDR1 SEHNR, CDR2 FQNEAQ (reference sequence).

The V and J genes are TRBV6-2 or TRBV6-3 and TRBJ2-7, with 7 bases lining up with TRBD1. The CDR3 contains 14 residues. The germline V gene has CDR1 MNHEY and CDR2 SVGEGT. Trimming at V came to 5 bases and at J to 3 bases, leaving 7 bases not matched to a gene. The CDR3 bases are TGTGCCAGCAGTACCTCGACAGGGATCTACGAGCAGTACTTC. Protein: CASSTSTGIYEQYF.

The chain links TRBV7-9 to TRBJ2-7; tentatively, D is TRBD2 (6 bases). V lost 5 bases, J lost 5 bases, and 16 bases lay in between. Looked up from germline, CDR1 is SEHNR and CDR2 is FQNEAQ (reference sequence). CDR3 length equals 14 residues. CDR3 sequence: CASSPDGTPDEQYF. In DNA form, the CDR3 reads TGTGCCAGCAGCCCCGACGGGACTCCGGACGAGCAGTACTTC.

The V call is TRBV4-3, the J call TRBJ1-1; TRBD1 matches 7 bases. This CDR3 has 15 amino acids. CDR1 is LGHNA, CDR2 YSLEER, per germline. Trimming removed 0 bases from V and 5 bases from J; junction bases left unmatched: 6. CDR3 nucleotide sequence: TGCGCCAGCAGCCAAGATGGTACGGGACAGACTGAAGCTTTCTTT. Its translation is CASSQDGTGQTEAFF.